This is a list of T cell receptor beta chains from one sample in a study of T-cell reconstitution after alpha-beta-depleted transplantation in children. TCRdb recomputed calls from the PCR reads with MiXCR, one row per CDR3 protein. Of hundreds of thousands of distinct CDR3 sequences listed, about an eighth are singletons. This material consisted of PBMCs, taken before TCRalphabeta/CD19-depleted stem cell transplant. The source of these receptors is a girl aged 2-9 years with congenital amegakaryocytic thrombocytopenia, due to receive a stem cell transplant. The CDR3 runs from the conserved cysteine through the conserved F or W. D genes are given only for firm matches. Rows give clone size only sometimes, using once, few, many, or a class for an expanded clone.

TRBJ2-7,TRBD2,TRBV5-1,NA,CASSQTSGAQYEQYF,TGCGCCAGCAGCCAGACTAGCGGGGCCCAATACGAGCAGTACTTC
TRBJ2-2,TRBD2,TRBV7-2,many,CASSLSFGGRRTGELFF,TGTGCCAGCAGCTTATCGTTTGGCGGGAGACGTACCGGGGAGCTGTTTTTT
TRBJ2-1,NA,TRBV12-3/TRBV12-4,NA,CASKGGGGRYNEQFF,TGTGCCAGCAAGGGGGGCGGAGGGCGATACAATGAGCAGTTCTTC
TRBJ2-1,NA,TRBV29-1,many,CSVHRRLSYNEQFF,TGCAGCGTACACCGCCGGTTATCCTACAATGAGCAGTTCTTC
TRBJ2-7,NA,TRBV7-2,NA,CASGSGRGYEQYF,TGTGCCAGCGGGTCTGGCAGGGGTTACGAGCAGTACTTC
TRBJ2-3,TRBD2,TRBV20-1,many,CSAIGSGSSQHTDTQYF,TGCAGTGCTATAGGAAGCGGGAGCTCCCAGCACACAGATACGCAGTATTTT
TRBJ2-1,NA,TRBV18,once,CASSPPPGADNEQFF,TGTGCCAGCTCACCACCACCCGGGGCGGACAATGAGCAGTTCTTC
TRBJ2-3,NA,TRBV11-2,many,CASSLFGRVYTQYF,TGTGCCAGCAGCTTATTTGGGCGGGTGTATACGCAGTATTTT
TRBJ2-7,NA,TRBV20-1,many,CSARDSNRSSYEQYF,TGCAGTGCTAGAGATAGTAACAGAAGCTCCTACGAGCAGTACTTC
TRBJ2-1,TRBD2,TRBV12-3/TRBV12-4,many,CASSFRTSVRNEQFF,TGTGCCAGCAGTTTCCGGACTAGCGTCAGGAATGAGCAGTTCTTC
TRBJ2-6,TRBD1,TRBV29-1,many,CSVTGDGGANVLTF,TGCAGCGTTACAGGGGACGGTGGGGCCAACGTCCTGACTTTC
TRBJ2-5,TRBD1,TRBV20-1,many,CSAREDRAETQYF,TGCAGTGCTAGAGAGGACAGGGCAGAGACCCAGTACTTC
TRBJ2-5,NA,TRBV27,many,CASSLRPSNFETQYF,TGTGCCAGCAGTTTACGGCCTAGCAATTTCGAGACCCAGTACTTC
TRBJ2-1,NA,TRBV12-3/TRBV12-4,many,CASSLYEDNEQFF,TGTGCCAGCAGCCTATATGAAGACAATGAGCAGTTCTTC
TRBJ2-1,NA,TRBV15,many,CATSIDPGPYNEQFF,TGTGCCACCAGCATCGACCCAGGCCCCTACAATGAGCAGTTCTTC
TRBJ2-7,NA,TRBV4-1,NA,CASSQVVQRRISYEQYF,TGCGCCAGCAGCCAAGTAGTGCAGCGGAGAATTTCCTACGAGCAGTACTTC
TRBJ2-1,TRBD2,TRBV3-1,few,CASSHSLAGKAYNEQFF,TGTGCCAGCAGCCATTCTCTAGCGGGGAAGGCCTACAATGAGCAGTTCTTC
TRBJ2-7,TRBD2,TRBV6-5,NA,CASSYTSSGLARGEQYF,TGTGCCAGCAGTTACACCTCTTCGGGACTAGCTCGAGGCGAGCAGTACTTC
TRBJ2-3,TRBD2,TRBV12-3/TRBV12-4,many,CASSLVLAHTDTQYF,TGTGCCAGCAGTTTAGTACTAGCGCACACAGATACGCAGTATTTT
TRBJ2-1,NA,TRBV12-3/TRBV12-4,NA,CASSSLPWPLANEQFF,TGTGCCAGCAGTTCCCTACCGTGGCCCCTGGCCAATGAGCAGTTCTTC